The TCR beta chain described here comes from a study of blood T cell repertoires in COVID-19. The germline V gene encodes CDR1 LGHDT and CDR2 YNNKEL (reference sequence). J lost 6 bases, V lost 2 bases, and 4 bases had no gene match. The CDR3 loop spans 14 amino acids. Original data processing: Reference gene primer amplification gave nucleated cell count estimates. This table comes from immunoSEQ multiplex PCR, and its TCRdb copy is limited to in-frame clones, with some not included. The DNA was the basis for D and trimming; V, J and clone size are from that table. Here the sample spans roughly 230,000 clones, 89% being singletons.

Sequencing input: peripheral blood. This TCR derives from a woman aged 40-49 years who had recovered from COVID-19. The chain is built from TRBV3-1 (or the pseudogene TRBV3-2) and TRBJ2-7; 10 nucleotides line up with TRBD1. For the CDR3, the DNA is TGTGCCAGCAGCCAACTCGGACAGGGGGTCGAGCAGTACTTC. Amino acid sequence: CASSQLGQGVEQYF.